This T cell receptor beta chain was captured by sequencing in a study of T cells in localized non-small cell lung cancer (dated by TCRdb to between 2020 and 2021). Turning to the overall study: The study analyzed T cell repertoires of 236 early-stage NSCLC patients, comparing tumors and uninvolved tumor-adjacent lungs. The cohort comprised 236 treatment-naïve NSCLC patients with resected, localized lung tumors. A mean age of around 66 years was recorded for the NSCLC patients, of whom some 130 were male and 95 to 110 were female.

The paper's findings and limits, for the study overall: A median of around 60 of the top 100 tumor clones turned up in the paired uninvolved adjacent lung, and fewer than 35 of those clones also ranked among the top 100 of that same adjacent lung. Uninvolved tumor-adjacent lung showed the highest T cell clonality, higher than tumor, which suggests more focused antigenic responses in the uninvolved tumor-adjacent lung. Because of the exploratory design, TCR variables were selected using unadjusted p-values without false-discovery rate correction. Because multi-region sequencing of the tumors was not done, intratumor heterogeneity could not be ruled out. Longer overall survival was associated with higher T cell density in blood, whereas shorter survival was associated with higher clonality in adjacent lung.

At diagnosis, tumor, uninvolved tumor-adjacent lung and peripheral blood were collected and then preserved as a mix of FFPE and fresh-frozen material. Blood samples were analyzed as peripheral blood mononuclear cells for TCR repertoire profiling. To note about this clone: It lacks a known antigen. No base-level quality is on record; no much larger clone is a single base apart.

The immunoSEQ Assay was used to sequence TCR beta CDR3 regions from DNA. From the authors' description of their analysis: T cell density was computed as TCR beta template counts normalized to usable DNA estimated by amplifying housekeeping genes. The preseqR package was used to estimate richness by extrapolating to 400,000 templates for PBMC samples and to 120,000 templates for tissue samples. Clonality was defined by subtracting Pielou's evenness from one. To identify tissue-enriched TCRs, differential abundance testing was run on productive amino-acid clonotypes with a minimum total count of 5 and an alpha of 0.1. The Jaccard Index and the Morisita Overlap Index were used to measure repertoire overlap between compartments. GLIPH clustered TCR beta CDR3s with public tetramer-defined viral CDR3s; viral motifs required at least three viral sequences plus V-gene enrichment. TCRdb mirrors the immuneACCESS table, restricted to in-frame sequences. Some clones are absent from its copies; in checked studies, under half trace to an unresolved V gene, and the reason for the others is unknown. V and J calls and clone size are copied from that table; D and trimming were computed from the DNA. This sample lists some 13,000 clones; approximately 80% were detected once. 28% of the sample rests with the top ten.

The sequence was collected from a male donor older than 55 with stage I squamous cell lung carcinoma. Source: peripheral blood, taken before any cancer treatment.

In nucleotides, the sequence is TGTGCCACCAGCAGAGATCCCAGAGAAGAGACCCAGTACTTC. It encodes CATSRDPREETQYF. The V and J genes are TRBV15 and TRBJ2-5; there is no confident call for the D gene. V is clipped by 0 bases and J by 3 bases, and the sequence between their germline boundaries is 8 bases long. CDR1 and CDR2 (LNHNV, YYDKDF) derive from the germline V gene (reference sequence). Its CDR3 holds 14 amino acids, cysteine through phenylalanine. The entry retains the CDR3 DNA only, 42 bases that are in frame from base 1.